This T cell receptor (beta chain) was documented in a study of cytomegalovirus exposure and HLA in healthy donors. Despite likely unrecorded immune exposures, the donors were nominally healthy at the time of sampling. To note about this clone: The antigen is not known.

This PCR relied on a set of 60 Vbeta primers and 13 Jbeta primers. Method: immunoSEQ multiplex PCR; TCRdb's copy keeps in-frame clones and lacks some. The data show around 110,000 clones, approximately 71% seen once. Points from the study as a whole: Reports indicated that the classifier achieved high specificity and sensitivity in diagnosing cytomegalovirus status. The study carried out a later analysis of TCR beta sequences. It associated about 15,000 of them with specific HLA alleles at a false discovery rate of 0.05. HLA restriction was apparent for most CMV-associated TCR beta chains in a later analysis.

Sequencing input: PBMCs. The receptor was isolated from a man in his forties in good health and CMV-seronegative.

CDR3 coding DNA: TGTGCCAGCAGTACCTCCTACAGTTCCTACAATGAGCAGTTCTTC. Translated: CASSTSYSSYNEQFF. The V call is TRBV6-5, the J call TRBJ2-1; D gene unclear. The CDR3 is 15 residues long. Trimming took off 5 bases at V and 1 base at J, with 12 bases between the two ends. Germline values: CDR1 MNHEY, CDR2 SVGAGI.